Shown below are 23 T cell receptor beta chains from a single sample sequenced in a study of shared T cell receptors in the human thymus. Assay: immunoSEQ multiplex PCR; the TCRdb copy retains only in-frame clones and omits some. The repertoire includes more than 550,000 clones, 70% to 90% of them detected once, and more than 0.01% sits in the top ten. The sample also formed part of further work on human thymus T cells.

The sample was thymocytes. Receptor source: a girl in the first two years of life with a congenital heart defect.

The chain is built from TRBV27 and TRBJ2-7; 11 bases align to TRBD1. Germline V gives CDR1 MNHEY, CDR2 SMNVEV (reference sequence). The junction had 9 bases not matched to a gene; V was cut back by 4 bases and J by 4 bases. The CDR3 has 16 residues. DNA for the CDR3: TGTGCCAGCAGTTCCCCCCGGGACAGGGGGGGGTACGAGCAGTACTTC. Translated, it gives CASSSPRDRGGYEQYF.

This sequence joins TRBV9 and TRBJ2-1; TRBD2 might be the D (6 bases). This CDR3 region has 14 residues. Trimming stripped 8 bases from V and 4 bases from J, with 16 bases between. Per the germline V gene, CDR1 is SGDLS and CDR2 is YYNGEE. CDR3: CASTPIADYNEQFF. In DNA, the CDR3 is TGTGCCAGTACTCCTATAGCGGATTACAATGAGCAGTTCTTC.

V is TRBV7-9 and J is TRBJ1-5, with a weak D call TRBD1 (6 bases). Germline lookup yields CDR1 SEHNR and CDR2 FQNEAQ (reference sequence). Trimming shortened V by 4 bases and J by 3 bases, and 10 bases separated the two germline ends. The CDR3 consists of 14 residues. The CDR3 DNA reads TGTGCCAGCAGCTCGGGACAAATCAATCAGCCCCAGCATTTT. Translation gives CASSSGQINQPQHF.

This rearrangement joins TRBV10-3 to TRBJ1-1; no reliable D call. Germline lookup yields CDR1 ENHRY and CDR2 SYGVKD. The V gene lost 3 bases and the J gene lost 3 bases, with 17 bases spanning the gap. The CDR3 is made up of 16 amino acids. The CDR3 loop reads CAISEKGKRGDTEAFF. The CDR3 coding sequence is TGTGCCATCAGTGAAAAGGGTAAACGGGGTGACACTGAAGCTTTCTTT.

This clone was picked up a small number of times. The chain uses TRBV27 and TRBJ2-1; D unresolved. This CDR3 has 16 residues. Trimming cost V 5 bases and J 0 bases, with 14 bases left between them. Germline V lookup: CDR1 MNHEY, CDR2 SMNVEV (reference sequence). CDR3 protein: CASSARDVSSYNEQFF. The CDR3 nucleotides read TGTGCCAGCAGTGCAAGAGATGTGAGCTCCTACAATGAGCAGTTCTTC.

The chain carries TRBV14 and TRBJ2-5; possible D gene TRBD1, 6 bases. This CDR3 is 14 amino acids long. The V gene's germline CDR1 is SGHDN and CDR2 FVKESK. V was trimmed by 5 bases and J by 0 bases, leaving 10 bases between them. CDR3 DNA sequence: TGTGCCAGCAGCGCCTACAGGGACCAAGAGACCCAGTACTTC. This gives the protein CASSAYRDQETQYF.

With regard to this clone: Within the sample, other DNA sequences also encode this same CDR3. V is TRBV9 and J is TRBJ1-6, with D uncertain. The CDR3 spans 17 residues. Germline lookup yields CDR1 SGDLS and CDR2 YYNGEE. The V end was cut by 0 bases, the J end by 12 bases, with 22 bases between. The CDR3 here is CASSVAPAGPAAGPLHF. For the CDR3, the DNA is TGTGCCAGCAGCGTAGCCCCGGCGGGCCCCGCGGCAGGACCCCTCCACTTT.

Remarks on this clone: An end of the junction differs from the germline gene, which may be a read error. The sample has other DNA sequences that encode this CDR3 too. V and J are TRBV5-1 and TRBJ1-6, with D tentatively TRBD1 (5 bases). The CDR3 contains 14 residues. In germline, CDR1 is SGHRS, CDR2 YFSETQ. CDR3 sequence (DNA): TGCGCCAGCAGCTTGCGGGACTGGGGTTCACCCCTCCATTTT. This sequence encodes CASSLRDWGSPLHF.

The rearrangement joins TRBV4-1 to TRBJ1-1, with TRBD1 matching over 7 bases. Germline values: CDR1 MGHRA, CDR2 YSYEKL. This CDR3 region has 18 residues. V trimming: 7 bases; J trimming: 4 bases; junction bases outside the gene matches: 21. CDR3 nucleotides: TGCGCCAGCAACTGGAGTGAGGGGGCGCGACCAGGGTTCACTGAAGCTTTCTTT. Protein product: CASNWSEGARPGFTEAFF.

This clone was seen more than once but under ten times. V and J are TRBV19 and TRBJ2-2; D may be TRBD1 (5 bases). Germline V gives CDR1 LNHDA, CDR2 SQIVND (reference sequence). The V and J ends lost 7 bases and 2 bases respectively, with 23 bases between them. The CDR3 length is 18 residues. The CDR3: CASTFRRQLRSNTGELFF. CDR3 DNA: TGTGCCAGTACCTTCCGGCGACAGCTTCGCTCAAACACCGGGGAGCTGTTTTTT.

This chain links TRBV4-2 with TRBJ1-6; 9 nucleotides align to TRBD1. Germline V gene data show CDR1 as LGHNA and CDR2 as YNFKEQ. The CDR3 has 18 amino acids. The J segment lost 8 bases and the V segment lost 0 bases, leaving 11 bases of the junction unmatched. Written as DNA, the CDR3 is TGTGCCAGCAGCCAAGATTGGAAGGACAGGGGCGGGTATTCACCCCTCCACTTT. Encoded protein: CASSQDWKDRGGYSPLHF.

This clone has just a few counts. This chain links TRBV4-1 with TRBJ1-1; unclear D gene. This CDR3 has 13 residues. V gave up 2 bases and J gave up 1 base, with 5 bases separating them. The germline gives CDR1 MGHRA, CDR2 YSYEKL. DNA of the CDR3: TGCGCCAGCAGCCAACGGGGGAACACTGAAGCTTTCTTT. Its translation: CASSQRGNTEAFF.

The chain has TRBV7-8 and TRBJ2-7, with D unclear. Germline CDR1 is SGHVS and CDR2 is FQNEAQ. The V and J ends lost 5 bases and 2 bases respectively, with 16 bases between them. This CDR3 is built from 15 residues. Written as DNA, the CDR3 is TGTGCCAGCAGCCGAGGCAGCGATTACCCCTACGAGCAGTACTTC. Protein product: CASSRGSDYPYEQYF.

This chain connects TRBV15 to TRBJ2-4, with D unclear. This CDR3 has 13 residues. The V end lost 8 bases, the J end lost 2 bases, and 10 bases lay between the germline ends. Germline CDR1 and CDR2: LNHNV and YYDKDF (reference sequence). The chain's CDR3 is CATRLKTKNIQYF. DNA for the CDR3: TGTGCCACCCGACTGAAGACCAAAAACATTCAGTACTTC.

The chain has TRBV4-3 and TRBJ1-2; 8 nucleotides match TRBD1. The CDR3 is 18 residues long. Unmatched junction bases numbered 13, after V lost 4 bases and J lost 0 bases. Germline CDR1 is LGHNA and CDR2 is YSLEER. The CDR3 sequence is CASSRWVRGQVANYGYTF. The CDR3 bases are TGCGCCAGCAGCCGATGGGTTCGGGGACAGGTAGCTAACTATGGCTACACCTTC.

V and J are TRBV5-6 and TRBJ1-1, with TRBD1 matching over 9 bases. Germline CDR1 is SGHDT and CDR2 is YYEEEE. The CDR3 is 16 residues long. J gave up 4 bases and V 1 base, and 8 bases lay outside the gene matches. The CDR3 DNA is TGTGCCAGCAGCTTGCTGGGACAGGGCATAGGCACTGAAGCTTTCTTT. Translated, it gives CASSLLGQGIGTEAFF.

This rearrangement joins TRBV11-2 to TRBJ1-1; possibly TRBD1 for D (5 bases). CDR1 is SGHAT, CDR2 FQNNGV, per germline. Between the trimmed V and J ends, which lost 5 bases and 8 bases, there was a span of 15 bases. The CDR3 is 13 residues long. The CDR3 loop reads CASSPTPGREAFF. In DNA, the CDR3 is TGTGCCAGCAGCCCAACTCCAGGGCGGGAAGCTTTCTTT. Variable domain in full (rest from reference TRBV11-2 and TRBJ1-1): EAGVAQSPRYKIIEKRQSVAFWCNPISGHATLYWYQQILGQGPKLLIQFQNNGVVDDSQLPKDRFSAERLKGVDSTLKIQPAKLEDSAVYLCASSPTPGREAFFGQGTRLTVV.

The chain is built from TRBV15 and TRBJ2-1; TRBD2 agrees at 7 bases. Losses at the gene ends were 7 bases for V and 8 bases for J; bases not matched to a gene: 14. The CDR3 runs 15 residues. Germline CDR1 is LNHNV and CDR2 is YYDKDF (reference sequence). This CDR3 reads CATTTSESSGDEQFF. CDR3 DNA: TGTGCCACCACTACTAGCGAGTCTTCTGGAGATGAGCAGTTCTTC.

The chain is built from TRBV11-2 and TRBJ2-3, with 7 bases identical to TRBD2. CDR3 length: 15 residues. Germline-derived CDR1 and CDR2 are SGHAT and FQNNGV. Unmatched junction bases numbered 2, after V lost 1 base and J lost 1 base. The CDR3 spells CASSLAAGGTDTQYF. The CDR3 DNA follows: TGTGCCAGCAGCTTAGCGGCGGGGGGCACAGATACGCAGTATTTT. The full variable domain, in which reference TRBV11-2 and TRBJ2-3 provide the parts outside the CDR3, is EAGVAQSPRYKIIEKRQSVAFWCNPISGHATLYWYQQILGQGPKLLIQFQNNGVVDDSQLPKDRFSAERLKGVDSTLKIQPAKLEDSAVYLCASSLAAGGTDTQYFGPGTRLTVL.

CDR3 amino acids: CAISDNSLGTDTQYF. The CDR3 DNA is TGTGCCATCAGTGATAATAGTTTGGGCACAGATACGCAGTATTTT. The rearrangement uses TRBV10-3 and TRBJ2-3; no clear D. This CDR3 comprises 15 residues. The ends were cut back, 3 bases at V and 1 base at J, with 11 bases in the middle. Germline-derived CDR1 and CDR2 are ENHRY and SYGVKD.

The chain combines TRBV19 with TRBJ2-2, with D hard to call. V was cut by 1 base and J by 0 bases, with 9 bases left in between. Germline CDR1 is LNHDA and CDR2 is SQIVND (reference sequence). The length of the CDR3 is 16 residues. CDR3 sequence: CASSIGAGPNTGELFF. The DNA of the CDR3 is TGTGCCAGTAGTATAGGGGCTGGGCCGAACACCGGGGAGCTGTTTTTT.

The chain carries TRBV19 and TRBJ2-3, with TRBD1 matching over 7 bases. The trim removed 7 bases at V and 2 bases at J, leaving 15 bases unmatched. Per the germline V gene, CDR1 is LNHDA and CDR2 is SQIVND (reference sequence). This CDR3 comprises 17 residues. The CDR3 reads CASTLDNGQVTTDTQYF. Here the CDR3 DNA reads TGTGCCAGTACCCTCGATAACGGACAGGTGACCACAGATACGCAGTATTTT.

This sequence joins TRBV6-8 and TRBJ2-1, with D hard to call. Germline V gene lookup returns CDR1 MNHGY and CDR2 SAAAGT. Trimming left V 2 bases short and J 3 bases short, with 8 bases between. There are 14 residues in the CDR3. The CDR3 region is CASSYTLYYNEQFF. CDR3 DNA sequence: TGTGCCAGCAGTTACACTCTTTACTACAATGAGCAGTTCTTC.